One and the same sample provided the 20 T cell receptor beta chains below, sequenced in a study of OX40 agonist ivuxolimab in advanced cancers. Clones were read by immunoSEQ multiplex PCR, and TCRdb kept only the in-frame ones, dropping some. The sample includes some 45,000 clones, about 90% of them seen just once. The sequences come from CD4+ or CD8+ T cells sorted from blood, collected in a trial of the OX40 agonist ivuxolimab. These receptors all come from an adult with an advanced solid tumor such as melanoma, head and neck, liver or kidney cancer.

The chain has TRBV2 and TRBJ1-2; no clear D. The CDR3 extends over 14 amino acids. CDR1 is SNHLY, CDR2 FYNNEI, per germline. V lost 1 base and J 8 bases, leaving 14 bases between the germline ends. CDR3 in amino acids: CASSEDRTPRGYTF. CDR3 bases: TGTGCCAGCAGTGAAGATCGAACCCCTAGGGGCTACACCTTC.

The chain links TRBV19 to TRBJ2-5, with D perhaps TRBD2 (5 bases). V gave up 0 bases and J gave up 1 base, with 18 bases separating them. The germline CDR1 and CDR2 sequences are LNHDA and SQIVND (reference sequence). The CDR3 contains 18 residues. Here the CDR3 reads CASSIEPPPTGFQETQYF. DNA for the CDR3: TGTGCCAGTAGTATAGAACCCCCCCCCACGGGGTTCCAAGAGACCCAGTACTTC.

This clone was observed a single time. CDR3 sequence reads: CASSSTGGSYEQYF. Written as DNA, the CDR3 is TGTGCCAGCAGTTCAACAGGGGGTTCCTACGAGCAGTACTTC. V is TRBV28 and J is TRBJ2-7, with 8 bases that match TRBD1. The V gene's germline CDR1 is MDHEN and CDR2 SYDVKM. The CDR3 extends over 14 amino acids. V was clipped by 4 bases and J by 1 base; unmatched bases: 3.

This chain uses TRBV5-1 with TRBJ1-1; D remains ambiguous. V lost 5 bases and J lost 4, with 9 bases in between. The germline CDR1 and CDR2 sequences are SGHRS and YFSETQ. The CDR3 runs 12 residues. CDR3 nucleotide sequence: TGCGCCAGCAGGCATGCGAGCACTGAAGCTTTCTTT. Its protein is CASRHASTEAFF.

This clone was detected once. The J gene is TRBJ2-1, the V gene TRBV7-9; tentatively, D is TRBD1 or TRBD2 (5 bases each). V lost 6 bases and J 4 bases, leaving 19 bases between the germline ends. The CDR3 extends over 16 amino acids. The germline CDR1 and CDR2 sequences are SEHNR and FQNEAQ (reference sequence). CDR3 DNA: TGTGCCAGCAGTCCGAGTCTCTCGGGGCCTTACAATGAGCAGTTCTTC. Translated: CASSPSLSGPYNEQFF.

The J gene is TRBJ1-1, the V gene TRBV6-5; no firm D call. Germline CDR1 is MNHEY and CDR2 is SVGAGI. This CDR3 is 14 amino acids long. The V gene lost 10 bases and the J gene lost 1 base, with 16 bases spanning the gap. In DNA, the CDR3 is TGTGCCACCCGGACCTTCTTCGAGAACACTGAAGCTTTCTTT. It encodes CATRTFFENTEAFF.

The chain has TRBV9 and TRBJ1-3; D possibly corresponds to TRBD1 (5 bases). The CDR3 contains 16 residues. Trimming took off 0 bases at V and 0 bases at J, with 10 bases between the two ends. Germline values: CDR1 SGDLS, CDR2 YYNGEE. The CDR3 nucleotides read TGTGCCAGCAGCGTAGGTAGGGGAAACTCTGGAAACACCATATATTTT. It specifies CASSVGRGNSGNTIYF.

J is TRBJ2-1 and V is TRBV5-5; D unclear. With 6 bases removed from V and 8 bases from J, the gap between germline ends came to 12 bases. Germline assignment: CDR1 SGHKS and CDR2 YYEKEE (reference sequence). The CDR3 extends over 12 amino acids. For the CDR3, the DNA is TGTGCCAGCATCGCTCGGGCCGATGAGCAGTTCTTC. Translation gives CASIARADEQFF.

The chain combines TRBV19 with TRBJ2-7; 10 positions agree with TRBD1. CDR1 is LNHDA, CDR2 SQIVND, per germline (reference sequence). With V trimmed by 10 bases and J by 2 bases, 8 bases remained unmatched. The CDR3 runs 14 residues. This CDR3 is CATKGGTGAYEQYF. The CDR3 nucleotides are TGTGCCACCAAAGGGGGGACAGGGGCCTACGAGCAGTACTTC.

This chain joins TRBV29-1 and TRBJ2-3, with 8 nucleotides matching TRBD2. CDR3 size: 13 residues. Germline trimming cut 7 bases from V and 2 bases from J; bases unmatched to any gene: 5. The germline CDR1 and CDR2 sequences are SQVTM and ANQGSEA. CDR3 bases: TGCAGCGCCCAAGCGGGAGACACAGATACGCAGTATTTT. Protein: CSAQAGDTDTQYF.

V is TRBV19 and J is TRBJ1-5; no clear D. V gave up 5 bases and J gave up 3 bases, with 17 bases separating them. The CDR3 loop spans 16 amino acids. Germline V CDR1 and CDR2: LNHDA, SQIVND (reference sequence). DNA of the CDR3: TGTGCCAGTAGTCCATCCGACCCAGGCATCAATCAGCCCCAGCATTTT. Protein product: CASSPSDPGINQPQHF.

V is TRBV10-3 and J is TRBJ2-1, with TRBD2 identical over 10 bases. Germline CDR1 reads ENHRY; CDR2 reads SYGVKD. The CDR3 has 15 amino acids. V lost 1 base, J lost 8 bases, and 5 bases stayed unmatched. The CDR3 sequence is CAISELASGSYEQFF. The CDR3 DNA is TGTGCCATCAGTGAGTTGGCTAGCGGGAGCTATGAGCAGTTCTTC.

This clone has just one count. The V gene is TRBV13, the J gene TRBJ2-7; D is unresolved. CDR1 and CDR2 from the germline V gene are PRHDT and FYEKMQ (reference sequence). The CDR3 consists of 11 residues. V gave up 6 bases and J gave up 3 bases, with 6 bases separating them. The CDR3 DNA follows: TGTGCCAGCAGTCAATTCTACGAGCAGTACTTC. This gives the protein CASSQFYEQYF.

The gene calls are TRBV13 and TRBJ2-1, with 13 bases matching TRBD2. CDR1 PRHDT and CDR2 FYEKMQ come from the germline V gene (reference sequence). V trimming: 5 bases; J trimming: 3 bases; junction bases outside the gene matches: 4. The CDR3 spans 16 residues. In nucleotides, the CDR3 is TGTGCCAGCAGCCCTGGGACTAGCGGGATCTACAATGAGCAGTTCTTC. This sequence encodes CASSPGTSGIYNEQFF.

The genes are TRBV9 and TRBJ2-1, with unresolved D. V was shortened by 4 bases and J by 4 bases, with 18 bases between the two germline ends. The germline V gene encodes CDR1 SGDLS and CDR2 YYNGEE. The CDR3 spans 16 residues. The CDR3 DNA follows: TGTGCCAGCAGCTCAAGCCAAGACAAGCATTACAATGAGCAGTTCTTC. Its protein is CASSSSQDKHYNEQFF. Combining the CDR3 with reference TRBV9 and TRBJ2-1 gives the whole variable domain DSGVTQTPKHLITATGQRVTLRCSPRSGDLSVYWYQQSLDQGLQFLIQYYNGEERAKGNILERFSAQQFPDLHSELNLSSLELGDSALYFCASSSSQDKHYNEQFFGPGTRLTVL.

The chain couples TRBV27 to TRBJ1-1, with 9 bases lining up with TRBD1. Germline CDR1 and CDR2: MNHEY and SMNVEV (reference sequence). The V segment lost 1 base and the J segment 4 bases; nucleotides outside the gene matches: 4. This CDR3 spans 15 amino acids. The CDR3 reads CASSLYGTGSTEAFF. Here the CDR3 DNA reads TGTGCCAGCAGTTTATATGGGACAGGGAGCACTGAAGCTTTCTTT.

A word on this clone: Being one base from a much bigger clone, this may be a read error. The same CDR3 also results from other DNA sequences found in this sample. The genes are TRBV2 and TRBJ1-4; 12 positions match TRBD1. Germline-derived CDR1 and CDR2 are SNHLY and FYNNEI. CDR3 length: 14 residues. With 10 bases clipped from V and 11 bases from J, the junction kept 11 bases outside the gene matches. CDR3 region: CATQTGTGGVKLFF. CDR3 in DNA: TGTGCCACCCAGACTGGGACAGGGGGCGTGAAACTGTTTTTT.

In its sample, this clone was seen a few times. This chain joins TRBV6-5 and TRBJ2-5; TRBD2 matches at 9 bases. Germline CDR1 and CDR2: MNHEY and SVGAGI. With 4 bases clipped from V and 0 bases from J, the junction kept 6 bases outside the gene matches. The CDR3 is made up of 16 amino acids. CDR3 in DNA: TGTGCCAGCAGTTCCAAGCGGGAGGTGTACCAAGAGACCCAGTACTTC. Its protein product is CASSSKREVYQETQYF.

The chain joins TRBV23-1 to TRBJ2-7; no firm D call. TRBV23-1 is an ORF, and what it does is uncertain. V dropped 0 bases and J dropped 3 bases, with 15 bases sitting between them. The CDR3 totals 16 residues. CDR3 region: CASSQSGVFPNYEQYF. The CDR3 DNA sequence: TGCGCCAGCAGTCAATCGGGCGTATTCCCAAACTACGAGCAGTACTTC.

The chain employs TRBV6-1 and TRBJ2-5, with 7 bases aligning to TRBD2. The J call is doubtful: the DNA matches TRBJ2-7 better. Germline V gives CDR1 MNHNS, CDR2 SASEGT. CDR3 length equals 15 residues. The CDR3 nucleotides are TGTGCCAGCAGTGAAGCTCTGGGACTACAAGACGAGCAGTACTTC. This codes for CASSEALGLQDEQYF.